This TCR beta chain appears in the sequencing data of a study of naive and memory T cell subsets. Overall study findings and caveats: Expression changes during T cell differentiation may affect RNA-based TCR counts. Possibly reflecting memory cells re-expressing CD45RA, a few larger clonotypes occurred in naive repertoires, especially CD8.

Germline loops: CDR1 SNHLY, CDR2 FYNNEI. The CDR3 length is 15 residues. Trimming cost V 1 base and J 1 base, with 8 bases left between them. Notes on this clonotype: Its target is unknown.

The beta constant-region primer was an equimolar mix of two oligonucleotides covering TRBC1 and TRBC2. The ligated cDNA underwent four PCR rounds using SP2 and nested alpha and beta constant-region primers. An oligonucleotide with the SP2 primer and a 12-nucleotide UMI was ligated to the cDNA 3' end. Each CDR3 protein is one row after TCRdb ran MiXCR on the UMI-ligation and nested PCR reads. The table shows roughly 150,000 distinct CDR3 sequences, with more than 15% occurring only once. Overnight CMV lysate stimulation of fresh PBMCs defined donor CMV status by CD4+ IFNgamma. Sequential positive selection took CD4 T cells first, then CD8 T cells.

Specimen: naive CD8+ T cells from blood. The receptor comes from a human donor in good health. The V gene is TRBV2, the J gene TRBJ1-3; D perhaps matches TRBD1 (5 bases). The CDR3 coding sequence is TGTGCCAGCAGTGAAGTGACAGCGTCTGGAAACACCATATATTTT. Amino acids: CASSEVTASGNTIYF.